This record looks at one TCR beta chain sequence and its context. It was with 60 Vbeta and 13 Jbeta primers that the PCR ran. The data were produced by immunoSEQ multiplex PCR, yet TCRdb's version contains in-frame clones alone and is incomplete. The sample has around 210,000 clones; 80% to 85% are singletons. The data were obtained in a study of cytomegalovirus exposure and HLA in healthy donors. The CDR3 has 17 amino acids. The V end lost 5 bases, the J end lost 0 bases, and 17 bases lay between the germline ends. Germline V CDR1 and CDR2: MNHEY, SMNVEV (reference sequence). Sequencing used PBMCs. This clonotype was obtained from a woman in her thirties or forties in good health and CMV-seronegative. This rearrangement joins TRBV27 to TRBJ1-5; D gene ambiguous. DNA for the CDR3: TGTGCCAGCAGTCCAGTTCCGAGGAGGTATAGCAATCAGCCCCAGCATTTT. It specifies CASSPVPRRYSNQPQHF.